The 5 T cell receptor beta chains below all came from one sample that was sequenced in a study of T cells in Graves' hyperthyroidism and ophthalmopathy. RNA transcripts served as the template for amplifying TCR beta CDR3 regions. First-round RT-PCR targeting the TCR CDR3 was performed with the HTBI primer set. TCRdb re-called the multiplex PCR reads through MiXCR, storing one row per CDR3 protein. This table holds fewer than 650,000 distinct CDR3 sequences, over 11% found once. Sequencing used blood. The receptor source for this set is a woman in her thirties with Graves' hyperthyroidism that later progressed to Graves' ophthalmopathy.

This chain joins TRBV2 and TRBJ2-7; D not resolved. The V and J ends lost 11 bases and 3 bases respectively, with 14 bases between them. Germline CDR1 is SNHLY and CDR2 is FYNNEI. This CDR3 has 12 residues. The CDR3 spells CAAIAEDYEQYF. The CDR3 region has the DNA TGTGCCGCTATAGCAGAGGACTACGAGCAGTACTTC.

J is TRBJ1-4 and V is TRBV30; D not resolved. Germline CDR1 GTSNPN, CDR2 SVGIG (reference sequence). This CDR3 is built from 15 residues. V was cut by 5 bases and J by 0 bases, with 13 bases left in between. The CDR3 DNA is TGTGCCTGGGATGAAAGGTTAACAACTAATGAAAAACTGTTTTTT. It is translated as CAWDERLTTNEKLFF.

The chain recombines TRBV12-3 or TRBV12-4 with TRBJ2-1; unclear D gene. V was trimmed by 7 bases and J by 7 bases, leaving 14 bases between them. The CDR3 is 13 residues long. CDR3 nucleotides: TGTGCCAGCAAACCGGGCCCGCGGAATGAGCAGTTCTTC. The encoded protein is CASKPGPRNEQFF.

This clonotype was counted ten times or more. This chain links TRBV6-2 or TRBV6-3 with TRBJ2-3, with no clear D. The CDR3 is 15 amino acids. V was pared by 2 bases and J by 5 bases, with 14 bases between. CDR1 and CDR2 from the germline V gene are MNHEY and SVGEGT. Here the CDR3 DNA reads TGTGCCAGCAGTTACAGCCAGGATAGTATAGATACGCAGTATTTT. It yields the protein CASSYSQDSIDTQYF.

V usage is TRBV29-1 and J usage is TRBJ1-2, with 8 positions matching TRBD1. Germline V lookup: CDR1 SQVTM, CDR2 ANQGSEA. Losses at the gene ends were 7 bases for V and 0 bases for J; bases not matched to a gene: 4. The CDR3 runs 13 residues. This CDR3 is CSADRATNYGYTF. The DNA of the CDR3 is TGCAGCGCGGACAGGGCAACTAACTATGGCTACACCTTC. The full variable domain, completed using reference TRBV29-1 and TRBJ1-2, is SAVISQKPSRDICQRGTSLTIQCQVDSQVTMMFWYRQQPGQSLTLIATANQGSEATYESGFVIDKFPISRPNLTFSTLTVSNMSPEDSSIYLCSADRATNYGYTFGSGTRLTVV.